The clone carrying this T cell receptor beta chain was seen ten or more times. The antigen is unknown. The sample originates from a study of identical twins. TCRdb ran MiXCR on the 5' RACE reads and lists one entry per CDR3 protein. Among hundreds of thousands of distinct CDR3 sequences listed, around 6.1% were seen once. The study's findings and limits: Model-predicted out-of-frame TCR alpha sharing fell below observed values in monozygotic twins.

Healthy Caucasians provided all donations. The clonotype was recovered from a man aged 18 to 29 in good health. The sequenced sample consisted of naive T cells sorted from blood.

CDR3 sequence reads: CASSPRELAEQFF. The CDR3 nucleotides are TGTGCCAGCAGCCCACGGGAGTTAGCTGAGCAGTTCTTC. The rearrangement joins TRBV12-3 or TRBV12-4 to TRBJ2-1; tentative D call: TRBD2 (6 bases). This CDR3 is 13 amino acids long. Trimming removed 6 bases from V and 9 bases from J, with 15 bases in between.